This entry lists 20 T cell receptor beta chains sequenced from one sample in a study of glioma-infiltrating T cells (TCRdb year 2016). Instrument used: Illumina MiSeq. TCR alpha and beta CDR3 regions were amplified with the iRepertoire nested amplicon-rescue multiplex PCR (arm-PCR) platform from RNA. The raw public data were reprocessed by TCRdb itself: fastp quality trimming at Q25, MiXCR clonotype calling, in-frame beta chains only. Each CDR3 protein appears once, grouped with its most common genes and DNA. The sample table shows about 130,000 distinct CDR3 sequences, and around 25% are seen once. Over 25% of the sample is in the top ten clones. The specimen sequenced was glioma tissue, nonneoplastic brain tissue, or PBMCs (not recorded which). These receptors all stem from a human donor with low-grade glioma or glioblastoma, undergoing nonglioma brain surgery, or in good health (not recorded which).

A note on this clonotype: A much larger clonotype is one base distant, so this may be a read error. This chain links TRBV6-5 with TRBJ1-1; 7 nucleotides line up with TRBD1. This CDR3 comprises 13 residues. Germline CDR1 and CDR2: MNHEY and SVGAGI. The CDR3 here is CASQGDRHTKAFF. The CDR3 nucleotides are TGTGCCAGCCAGGGGGATCGGCACACTAAAGCTTTCTTT.

This clonotype appeared many times. The rearrangement uses TRBV14 and TRBJ2-3; unclear D gene. This CDR3 contains 17 residues. The V gene's germline CDR1 is SGHDN and CDR2 FVKESK. With 1 base removed from V and 4 bases from J, the gap between germline ends came to 18 bases. In DNA, the CDR3 is TGTGCCAGCAGCCAAGTCAGTCGGTTTGTCGAGGCAGATACGCAGTATTTT. It codes for CASSQVSRFVEADTQYF. Supplemented by reference TRBV14 and TRBJ2-3, the full variable domain reads EAGVTQFPSHSVIEKGQTVTLRCDPISGHDNLYWYRRVMGKEIKFLLHFVKESKQDESGMPNNRFLAERTGGTYSTLKVQPAELEDSGVYFCASSQVSRFVEADTQYFGPGTRLTVL.

This clonotype was seen a few times. The chain recombines TRBV10-3 with TRBJ1-1; D gene unclear. Germline V gives CDR1 ENHRY, CDR2 SYGVKD. The CDR3 is 11 amino acids. V lost 4 bases and J lost 9, with 9 bases in between. CDR3 sequence reads: CAISGGIQAFF. In nucleotides, the CDR3 is TGTGCCATCAGTGGAGGCATCCAAGCTTTCTTT.

Note on this clonotype: A much larger clone is a single base away; this may be a read error. This likely comes from a read error, as the CDR3 has no conserved phenylalanine or tryptophan at its end. The chain links TRBV7-2 to TRBJ2-1; D might be TRBD1 (6 bases). The CDR3 is 14 amino acids. Per the germline V gene, CDR1 is SGHTA and CDR2 is FQGNSA. V was pared by 1 base and J by 5 bases, with 9 bases between. CDR3 sequence reads: CASSLVGGDNEQFL. CDR3 nucleotide sequence: TGTGCCAGCAGCTTAGTAGGGGGAGACAATGAGCAGTTCCTC.

This clonotype was picked up many times. The chain carries TRBV15 and TRBJ1-5; 8 bases are shared with TRBD1. The germline V gene encodes CDR1 LNHNV and CDR2 YYDKDF (reference sequence). V gave up 1 base and J gave up 5 bases; unmatched junction bases: 13. This CDR3 contains 18 residues. CDR3 protein: CATSRAGQAYPRDQPQHF. The CDR3 DNA sequence: TGTGCCACCAGCAGAGCGGGACAGGCATACCCTCGAGATCAGCCCCAGCATTTT.

The chain carries TRBV20-1 and TRBJ1-2; D gene ambiguous. The CDR3 runs to 15 residues. The V gene lost 0 bases and the J gene lost 5 bases, with 16 bases spanning the gap. Germline assignment: CDR1 DFQATT and CDR2 SNEGSKA (reference sequence). The CDR3 region has the DNA TGCAGTGCTAGAGATCAAAAAGGGCCTGGATATGGCTACACCTTC. This codes for CSARDQKGPGYGYTF.

The table lists this clonotype with a few counts. This rearrangement joins TRBV20-1 to TRBJ2-5; the match to TRBD2 covers 13 bases. The CDR3 consists of 14 residues. V dropped 1 base and J dropped 8; count of bases not matched to a gene: 4. Germline CDR1 is DFQATT and CDR2 is SNEGSKA (reference sequence). The CDR3: CSARGTSGGETQYF. The CDR3, as DNA: TGCAGTGCTAGAGGGACTAGCGGGGGAGAAACCCAGTACTTC.

At least ten counts were recorded for this clonotype. The genes are TRBV6-1 and TRBJ2-7; 8 bases line up with TRBD1. The germline gives CDR1 MNHNS, CDR2 SASEGT. The CDR3 is 14 amino acids. V lost 5 bases, J lost 4 bases, and 7 bases stayed unmatched. CDR3 nucleotides: TGTGCCAGCAGTACCCGGGACAGGAAATACGAGCAGTACGTC. Its translation is CASSTRDRKYEQYV.

The chain uses TRBV5-4 and TRBJ1-1; D not resolved. The CDR3 is 12 residues long. Per the germline V gene, CDR1 is SGHNT and CDR2 is YYREEE (reference sequence). The V end was cut by 6 bases, the J end by 1 base, with 7 bases between. The CDR3 DNA reads as TGTGCCAGCACTCACCCGAACACTGAAGCTTTCTTT. Its protein is CASTHPNTEAFF.

With respect to this clonotype: A much more abundant neighbour one base away suggests this may be a read error. The chain uses TRBV28 and TRBJ1-1; D remains unclear. V lost 5 bases to trimming and J lost 3 bases, with 1 base between them. The CDR3 sequence is 10 residues long. Germline-derived CDR1 and CDR2 are MDHEN and SYDVKM. The CDR3 region has the DNA TGTGCCAGCAGTGACACTGAAGCTTTCTTT. Translation: CASSDTEAFF.

The rearrangement joins TRBV11-1 to TRBJ2-3; the D gene is possibly TRBD2 (5 bases). CDR3 length: 15 residues. The ends were cut back, 5 bases at V and 6 bases at J, with 18 bases in the middle. The germline CDR1 and CDR2 sequences are SGHAT and FQDESV (reference sequence). CDR3 loop: CASSHSSSGGDTQYF. As DNA, the CDR3 is TGTGCCAGCAGCCACTCTAGCTCGGGCGGGGATACGCAGTATTTT.

Of note for this clonotype: A much bigger clone sits one base away, suggesting this may be a read error. The chain has TRBV6-1 and TRBJ1-2, with 7 nucleotides matching TRBD1. Germline trimming cut 7 bases from V and 3 bases from J; bases unmatched to any gene: 11. The CDR3 contains 15 residues. The V gene's germline CDR1 is MNHNS and CDR2 SASEGT. The CDR3 nucleotides read TGTGCCAGCACTGCTTACAGGGGAGCGGACTATGGCTACACCTTC. Its protein product is CASTAYRGADYGYTF.

CDR3 nucleotides: TGCAGCGTTGGAATCCACGGGGGGACTAGCTCCTACAATGAGCAGTTCTTC. This gives the protein CSVGIHGGTSSYNEQFF. The V call is TRBV29-1, the J call TRBJ2-1, with TRBD2 matching 8 bases. The ends lost 4 bases at V and 0 bases at J; junction bases unmatched: 11. Germline loops: CDR1 SQVTM, CDR2 ANQGSEA. CDR3 length equals 17 residues.

This clonotype occurred many times. The chain has TRBV24-1 and TRBJ2-2; a possible D gene is TRBD1 (6 bases). The CDR3 runs to 14 residues. Trimming stripped 5 bases from V and 1 base from J, with 7 bases between. Germline-derived CDR1 and CDR2 are KGHDR and SFDVKD. CDR3 in amino acids: CATSGQVNTGELFF. DNA of the CDR3: TGTGCCACCAGTGGACAGGTGAACACCGGGGAGCTGTTTTTT.

This clonotype came up many times. The chain couples TRBV6-5 to TRBJ1-6; D gene uncertain. Germline V CDR1 and CDR2: MNHEY, SVGAGI. This CDR3 is 12 amino acids long. With 3 bases removed from V and 6 bases from J, the gap between germline ends came to 3 bases. The CDR3 region has the DNA TGTGCCAGCAGTTATATTAATTCACCCCTCCACTTT. It is translated as CASSYINSPLHF.

As for this clonotype: This may arise from a read error, as a much more abundant clone is one base away. This chain links TRBV27 with TRBJ1-2; D possibly corresponds to TRBD1 (6 bases). Germline values: CDR1 MNHEY, CDR2 SMNVEV (reference sequence). This CDR3 contains 13 residues. The CDR3 region is CVSSEQGPYGYTF. CDR3 coding DNA: TGTGTCAGCAGTGAACAGGGACCCTATGGCTACACCTTC.

This clonotype has ten or more counts. V gene TRBV7-2 combines with J gene TRBJ1-1; D not certain. V lost 3 bases, J lost 0 bases, and 2 bases lay in between. CDR1 is SGHTA, CDR2 FQGNSA, per germline. The CDR3 is 12 amino acids. The CDR3: CASSFVNTEAFF. The CDR3 DNA follows: TGTGCCAGCAGCTTTGTGAACACTGAAGCTTTCTTT. The variable domain in full, completed from reference TRBV7-2 and TRBJ1-1, reads GAGVSQSPSNKVTEKGKDVELRCDPISGHTALYWYRQSLGQGLEFLIYFQGNSAPDKSGLPSDRFSAERTGGSVSTLTIQRTQQEDSAVYLCASSFVNTEAFFGQGTRLTVV.

This clonotype was seen just once. V is TRBV7-9 and J is TRBJ1-6; D uncertain. Germline CDR1 reads SEHNR; CDR2 reads FQNEAQ (reference sequence). The V end was cut by 4 bases, the J end by 14 bases, with 9 bases between. The CDR3 contains 11 residues. The CDR3 region has the DNA TGTGCCAGCAGCTCTGAAACGACCCTCCACTTT. Protein: CASSSETTLHF.

The chain links TRBV28 to TRBJ2-2; maybe TRBD2 (5 bases). Deletions cut 5 bases from V and 7 bases from J, with 14 bases between. Germline V gene data show CDR1 as MDHEN and CDR2 as SYDVKM. The CDR3 runs to 14 residues. CDR3 residues: CASSPPMGSGELFF. For the CDR3, the DNA is TGTGCCAGCAGTCCACCCATGGGGAGCGGGGAGCTGTTTTTT.

Notes on this clonotype: Sequence at one end of the junction differs from germline and may be a read error. The V call is TRBV6-6, the J call TRBJ1-1; D call uncertain. This CDR3 is 14 amino acids long. The germline V gene has CDR1 MNHNY and CDR2 SVGAGI (reference sequence). Written as DNA, the CDR3 is TGTGCCAGCAGTTACAGGGAGGGCGACACTGAGGCTCTCTTT. Residues: CASSYREGDTEALF.